These T cell receptor beta chains were read from a single sample in a study of molecular identifiers for immune sequencing clone quantification. TCRdb itself ran the PCR reads through MiXCR, one entry per CDR3 protein. The repertoire holds 7,500 to 10,000 distinct CDR3 sequences, with roughly a fifth as singletons. The specimen sequenced was naive CD8+ T cells from blood, with Jurkat cell RNA spiked in. These receptors came from a human donor in good health. Some libraries in this study had Jurkat cell RNA spiked in. CDR3s include the opening cysteine and the closing phenylalanine or tryptophan. A D gene is named only where the DNA matches it firmly. Each size is once, few, many or a size class.

clone size	V gene	CDR3 length	D gene	J gene	CDR3 DNA	CDR3 protein
many	TRBV18	15	TRBD2	TRBJ2-3	TGTGCCAGCGGACGGACTAGCGGCATAACAGATACGCAGTATTTT	CASGRTSGITDTQYF
medium-sized	TRBV6-5	16	TRBD1	TRBJ2-1	TGTGCCAGCAGTCACCGGACAGGGTATTTGGTCAATGAGCAGTTCTTC	CASSHRTGYLVNEQFF
many	TRBV6-5	14	.	TRBJ2-7	TGTGCCAGCAGTAACCCGACAGTCCCCTACGAGCAGTACTTC	CASSNPTVPYEQYF
few	TRBV6-2/TRBV6-3	16	TRBD2	TRBJ2-7	TGTGCCAGCAGTTACACTAGCGGGACATACTCCTACGAGCAGTACTTC	CASSYTSGTYSYEQYF
many	TRBV12-3/TRBV12-4	14	.	TRBJ2-2	TGTGCCAGCAGTTTAGACAGGAACACCGGGGAGCTGTTTTTT	CASSLDRNTGELFF
medium-sized	TRBV9	17	.	TRBJ1-2	TGTGCCAGCAGCGCCCAAGTACAGTCCCCGGTGCTCTATGGCTACACCTTC	CASSAQVQSPVLYGYTF
medium-sized	TRBV29-1	12	.	TRBJ1-5	TGCAGCGTCGGTAATTTGGGTCAGCCCCAGCATTTT	CSVGNLGQPQHF
medium-sized	TRBV7-9	14	.	TRBJ1-4	TGTGCCAGCAGCGCTGGCGAGGGTAATGAAAAACTGTTTTTT	CASSAGEGNEKLFF
many	TRBV27	13	.	TRBJ1-1	TGTGCCAGCAGTCCGCAGGGCGAGCCTGAAGCTTTCTTT	CASSPQGEPEAFF
medium-sized	TRBV5-1	13	.	TRBJ1-1	TGCGCCAGCAAGGGCATCCTGAACACTGAAGCTTTCTTT	CASKGILNTEAFF
medium-sized	TRBV7-9	19	TRBD1	TRBJ2-6	TGTGCCAGCAGCTCCGCCCGGGGACAGGGGGTCTCTGGGGCCAACGTCCTGACTTTC	CASSSARGQGVSGANVLTF
medium-sized	TRBV19	14	.	TRBJ1-5	TGTGCCAGTAGTCAGCTGGGGAGCAATCAGCCCCAGCATTTT	CASSQLGSNQPQHF
many	TRBV6-2/TRBV6-3	14	TRBD2	TRBJ2-1	TGTGCCAGCAGTTACCAGGGCGGGAGCAATGAGCAGTTCTTC	CASSYQGGSNEQFF